The T cell receptor (beta chain) under discussion was sequenced for a study of human T cells and chemical hapten exposure. Study-wide background: Upper inner arm skin measuring roughly 2 cm by roughly 2 cm received 2% DPC for sensitization. The cohort included alopecia areata under or over 50% scalp, totalis and universalis.

Time point in this sample: pre-sensitization, week 0. Sample treatment: therapeutic diphenylcyclopropenone sensitization with weekly scalp DPC. Unfractionated whole blood was the source from which total RNA was extracted. Per the study methods: With a range of about 20,000 to 750,000, the median per sample was about 92,000 TCRs. From the RACE reads, TCRdb called clonotypes with MiXCR, one entry per CDR3 protein. It is TCRdb's table, rather than the study itself, that gives the V and J calls and clone size. This table has 300,000 to 450,000 distinct CDR3 sequences, more than 4.5% appearing once. V shed 0 bases and J shed 5 bases, with 14 bases lying between them. Per the germline V gene, CDR1 is SGHRS and CDR2 is YFSETQ. This CDR3 has 15 amino acids. This clonotype was detected many times.

Sequencing used whole blood, obtained in connection with sensitization to the hapten diphenylcyclopropenone (DPC). The gene calls are TRBV5-1 and TRBJ1-1; weak D call: TRBD1 (5 bases). The receptor was derived from a woman aged 50 to 60 with alopecia areata. Some clones in this sample may be carry-over from other donors' samples. In DNA form, the CDR3 reads TGCGCCAGCAGCTTGGTTCAGTCGGGGGGGACTGAAGCTTTCTTT. Protein sequence: CASSLVQSGGTEAFF.